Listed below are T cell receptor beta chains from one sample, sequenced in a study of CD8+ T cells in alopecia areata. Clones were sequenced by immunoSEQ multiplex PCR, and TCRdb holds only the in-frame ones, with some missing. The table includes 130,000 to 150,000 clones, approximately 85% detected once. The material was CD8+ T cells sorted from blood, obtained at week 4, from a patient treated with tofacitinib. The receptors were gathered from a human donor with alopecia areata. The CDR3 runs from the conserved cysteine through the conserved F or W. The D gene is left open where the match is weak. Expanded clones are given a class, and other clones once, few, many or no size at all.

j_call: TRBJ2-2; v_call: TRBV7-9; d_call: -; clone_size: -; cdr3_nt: TGTGCCAGCAGCCGTGCGGCCGAAGGGAACACCGGGGAGCTGTTTTTT; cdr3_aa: CASSRAAEGNTGELFF
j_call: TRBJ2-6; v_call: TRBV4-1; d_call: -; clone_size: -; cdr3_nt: TGCGCCAGCAGCCTTACAGGGACCGGGGCCAACGTCCTGACTTTC; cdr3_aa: CASSLTGTGANVLTF
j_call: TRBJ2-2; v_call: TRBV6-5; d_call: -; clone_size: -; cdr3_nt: TGTGCCAGCAGTTACGCCCAGGTTTGGCTCGGGGAGCTGTTTTTT; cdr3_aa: CASSYAQVWLGELFF
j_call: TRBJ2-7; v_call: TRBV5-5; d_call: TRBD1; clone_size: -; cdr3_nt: TGTGCCAGCAGATTGGAGGCAGGGGGTGGCTACGAGCAGTACTTC; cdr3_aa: CASRLEAGGGYEQYF
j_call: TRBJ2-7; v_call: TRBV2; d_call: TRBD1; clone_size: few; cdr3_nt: TGTGCCAGCAGTTACAGGGGGAACAGGTACGAGCAGTACTTC; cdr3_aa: CASSYRGNRYEQYF
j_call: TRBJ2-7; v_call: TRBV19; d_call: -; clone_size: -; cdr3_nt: TGTGCCAGTAGTATAGATCACTACGAGCAGTACTTC; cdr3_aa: CASSIDHYEQYF
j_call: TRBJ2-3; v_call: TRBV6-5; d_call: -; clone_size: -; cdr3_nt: TGTGCCAGCAGTACAGGGTTCGCAGATACGCAGTATTTT; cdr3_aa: CASSTGFADTQYF
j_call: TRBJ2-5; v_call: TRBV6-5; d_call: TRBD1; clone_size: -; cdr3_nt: TGTGCCAGCAGTTACTCTGTGGACAGGGGGACGGAGACCCAGTACTTC; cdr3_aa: CASSYSVDRGTETQYF
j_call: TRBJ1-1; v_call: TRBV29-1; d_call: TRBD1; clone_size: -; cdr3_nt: TGCAGCGTCGGGACAGGGAACACTGAAGCTTTCTTT; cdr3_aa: CSVGTGNTEAFF
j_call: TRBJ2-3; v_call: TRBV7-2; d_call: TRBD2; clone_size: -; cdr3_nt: TGTGCCAGCAGCTCACTAGAACGACTAGCGGGGGGGACAGATACGCAGTATTTT; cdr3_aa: CASSSLERLAGGTDTQYF
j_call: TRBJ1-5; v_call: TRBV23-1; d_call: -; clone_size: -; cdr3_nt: TGCGCCAGCAGTGAACGCCTCGTTTGGACCCAGCATTTT; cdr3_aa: CASSERLVWTQHF
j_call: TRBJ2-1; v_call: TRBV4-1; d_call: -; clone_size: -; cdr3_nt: TGCGCCAGCAGCCAATTCAATGAGCAGTTCTTC; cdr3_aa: CASSQFNEQFF
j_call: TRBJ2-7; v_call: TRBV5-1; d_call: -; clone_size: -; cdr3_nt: TGCGCCAGTAAGGACAGCGACTACGAGCAGTACTTC; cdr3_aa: CASKDSDYEQYF
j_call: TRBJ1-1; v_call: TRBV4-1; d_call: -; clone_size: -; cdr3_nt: TGCGCCAGCAGCCCCCGCGCCGGATCGGATGGTAACACTGAAGCTTTCTTT; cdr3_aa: CASSPRAGSDGNTEAFF
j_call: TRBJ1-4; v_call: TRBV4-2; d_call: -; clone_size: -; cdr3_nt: TGTGCCAGCAGCCAAGCCGCGGGGGCTAATGAAAAACTGTTTTTT; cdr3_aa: CASSQAAGANEKLFF